This T cell receptor (beta chain) was recorded in a study of cytomegalovirus exposure and HLA in healthy donors. Study findings and constraints: The classifier reportedly diagnosed cytomegalovirus status with high specificity and sensitivity. Overall, about 160 TCR beta chains were annotated as cytomegalovirus-associated. A later analysis reportedly found that, within productive TCRs, an Asian-associated ancestry cluster had fewer N-insertions than the mean observed across the roughly 700 donors.

Researchers ran the PCR with 60 Vbeta and 13 Jbeta primers. Generated by immunoSEQ multiplex PCR, the TCRdb table keeps only in-frame clones and is missing some. The sample consists of fewer than 110,000 clones, 76% of them appearing once. The CDR3 is made up of 14 amino acids. The V end was cut by 4 bases, the J end by 2 bases, with 13 bases between. The germline CDR1 and CDR2 sequences are SGHRS and YFSETQ. Notes on this clone: The antigen is undetermined.

Sequenced sample: PBMCs. The clonotype comes from a woman aged 18-35 years in good health and CMV-seropositive. This chain connects TRBV5-1 to TRBJ2-7, with a possible D match to TRBD1 (6 bases). CDR3 nucleotide sequence: TGCGCCAGCAGCCTACAGGGCACAGCCTACGAGCAGTACTTC. Translating gives CASSLQGTAYEQYF.